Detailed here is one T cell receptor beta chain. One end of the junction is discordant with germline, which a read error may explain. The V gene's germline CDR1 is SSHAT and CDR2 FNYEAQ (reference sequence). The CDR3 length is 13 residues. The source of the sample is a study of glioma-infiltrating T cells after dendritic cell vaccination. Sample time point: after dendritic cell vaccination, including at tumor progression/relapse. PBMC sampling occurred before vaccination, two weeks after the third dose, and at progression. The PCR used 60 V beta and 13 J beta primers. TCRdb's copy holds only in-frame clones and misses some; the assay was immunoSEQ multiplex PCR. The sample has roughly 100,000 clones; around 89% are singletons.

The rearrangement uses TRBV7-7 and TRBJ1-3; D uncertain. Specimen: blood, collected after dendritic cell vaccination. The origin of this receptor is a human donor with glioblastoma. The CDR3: CASSPSSGNTIYF. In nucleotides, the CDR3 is TGTGCTAGCAGCCCCTCGAGCGGAAACACCATATATTTT.